This T cell receptor (beta chain) was observed in a study of shared clonotypes between healthy human individuals. Execution of the assay was at deep level. Measured with immunoSEQ multiplex PCR; TCRdb has only the in-frame clones, and not every one. The data show hundreds of thousands of clones, about three quarters seen once. Whole-study results and caveats: The authors expected sequencing depth to affect clonotype sharing among donors. The study sampled only blood, and tissue repertoires likely differ.

Naive CD45RA+ and memory CD45RA-negative subsets were split from CD4+ cells. As to this clone: The target antigen is unknown.

The CDR3 spans 15 residues. Looked up from germline, CDR1 is SGHDN and CDR2 is FVKESK. Deletions cut 5 bases from V and 4 bases from J, with 15 bases between. The source of this sequence is a young woman in good health. This rearrangement joins TRBV14 to TRBJ2-1, with D perhaps TRBD1 (5 bases). Sequencing was carried out using memory CD4+ T cells sorted from blood. Subset noted: CD45RA-negative fraction. The CDR3: CASSTFSRGYNEQFF. CDR3 nucleotides: TGTGCCAGCAGCACCTTTAGTAGGGGTTACAATGAGCAGTTCTTC.